These 8 T cell receptor beta chains came from one sample sequenced in a study of control samples from healthy donors and cancer patients. TCRdb's table, derived via immunoSEQ multiplex PCR, lists solely in-frame clones and lacks some. The top ten clones hold less than 3.5% of a sample with over 100,000 clones, around 88% of them seen once. The sample was blood. Every receptor here comes from a man in his forties or fifties in good health.

CDR3 sequence reads: CASSEAAVGYGYTF. In DNA, the CDR3 is TGTGCCAGCAGTGAAGCGGCGGTGGGCTATGGCTACACCTTC. The J gene is TRBJ1-2, the V gene TRBV2; D is uncertain. V gave up 0 bases and J gave up 4 bases, with 9 bases separating them. The CDR3 consists of 14 residues. CDR1 is SNHLY, CDR2 FYNNEI, per germline.

This clone has a single count. V gene TRBV2 combines with J gene TRBJ1-1; 7 bases fit TRBD1. The V and J ends lost 7 bases and 6 bases, in that order; junction bases with no gene match: 14. The V gene's germline CDR1 is SNHLY and CDR2 FYNNEI. The CDR3 is made up of 15 amino acids. CDR3 residues: CASTSTGASGAEAFF. The CDR3 nucleotides read TGTGCCAGCACCTCAACAGGGGCGTCGGGGGCTGAAGCTTTCTTT.

This chain uses TRBV4-3 with TRBJ2-7; perhaps D is TRBD1 or TRBD2 (6 bases each). Trimming pared 0 bases from V and 0 bases from J, leaving 15 bases between. The CDR3 consists of 17 residues. The germline gives CDR1 LGHNA, CDR2 YSLEER. For the CDR3, the DNA is TGCGCCAGCAGCCAAGATTACGGGGGCCTACCCTCCTACGAGCAGTACTTC. Its translation: CASSQDYGGLPSYEQYF.

The V gene is TRBV2, the J gene TRBJ1-2, with D possibly being TRBD1 (6 bases). In germline, CDR1 is SNHLY, CDR2 FYNNEI. Trimming shortened V by 1 base and J by 7 bases, and 10 bases separated the two germline ends. CDR3 length: 13 residues. The CDR3: CASSEVGRGGYTF. The CDR3 DNA follows: TGTGCCAGCAGTGAAGTGGGCAGGGGTGGCTACACCTTC.

The chain joins TRBV5-1 to TRBJ1-5; D is unresolved. Looked up from germline, CDR1 is SGHRS and CDR2 is YFSETQ. This CDR3 spans 15 amino acids. Between the trimmed V and J ends, which lost 5 bases and 4 bases, there was a span of 16 bases. Here the CDR3 reads CASRLIAGANQPQHF. The CDR3 DNA reads TGCGCCAGCAGATTAATCGCAGGTGCTAATCAGCCCCAGCATTTT.

The genes are TRBV19 and TRBJ1-6; D uncertain. CDR1 and CDR2 (germline): LNHDA, SQIVND (reference sequence). With 5 bases removed from V and 6 bases from J, the gap between germline ends came to 5 bases. The CDR3 is made up of 12 amino acids. CDR3 residues: CASSWGNSPLHF. DNA for the CDR3: TGTGCCAGTAGTTGGGGTAATTCACCCCTCCACTTT.

This clone was seen just once. The chain recombines TRBV3-1 (or the pseudogene TRBV3-2) with TRBJ2-1; TRBD2 aligns across 16 bases. Germline CDR1 reads LGHDT; CDR2 reads YNNKEL (reference sequence). The V and J ends lost 6 bases and 1 base, in that order; junction bases with no gene match: 9. There are 19 residues in the CDR3. CDR3 loop: CASSSPGLAGGQSYNEQFF. Written as DNA, the CDR3 is TGTGCCAGCAGTTCCCCGGGACTAGCGGGGGGGCAGTCCTACAATGAGCAGTTCTTC.

The rearrangement joins TRBV4-3 to TRBJ1-2; 8 bases are a match to TRBD1. V was pared by 0 bases and J by 4 bases, with 1 base of the junction left unmatched. The V gene's germline CDR1 is LGHNA and CDR2 YSLEER. CDR3 length: 14 residues. CDR3 protein: CASSQDTGGYGYTF. The CDR3, as DNA: TGCGCCAGCAGCCAAGATACAGGGGGCTATGGCTACACCTTC.